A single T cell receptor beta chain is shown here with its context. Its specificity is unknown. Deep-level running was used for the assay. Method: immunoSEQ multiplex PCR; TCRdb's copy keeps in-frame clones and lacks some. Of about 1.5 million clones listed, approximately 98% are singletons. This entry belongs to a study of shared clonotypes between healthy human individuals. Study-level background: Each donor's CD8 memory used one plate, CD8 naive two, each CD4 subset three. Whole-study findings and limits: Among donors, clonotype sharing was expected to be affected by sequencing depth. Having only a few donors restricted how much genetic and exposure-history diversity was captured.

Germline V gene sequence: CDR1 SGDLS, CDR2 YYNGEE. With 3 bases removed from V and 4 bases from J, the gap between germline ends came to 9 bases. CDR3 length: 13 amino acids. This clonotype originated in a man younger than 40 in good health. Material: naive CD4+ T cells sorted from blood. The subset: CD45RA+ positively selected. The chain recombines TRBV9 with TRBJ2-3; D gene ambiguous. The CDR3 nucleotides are TGTGCCAGCAGCGGGGGTCCGGCAGATACGCAGTATTTT. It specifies CASSGGPADTQYF.